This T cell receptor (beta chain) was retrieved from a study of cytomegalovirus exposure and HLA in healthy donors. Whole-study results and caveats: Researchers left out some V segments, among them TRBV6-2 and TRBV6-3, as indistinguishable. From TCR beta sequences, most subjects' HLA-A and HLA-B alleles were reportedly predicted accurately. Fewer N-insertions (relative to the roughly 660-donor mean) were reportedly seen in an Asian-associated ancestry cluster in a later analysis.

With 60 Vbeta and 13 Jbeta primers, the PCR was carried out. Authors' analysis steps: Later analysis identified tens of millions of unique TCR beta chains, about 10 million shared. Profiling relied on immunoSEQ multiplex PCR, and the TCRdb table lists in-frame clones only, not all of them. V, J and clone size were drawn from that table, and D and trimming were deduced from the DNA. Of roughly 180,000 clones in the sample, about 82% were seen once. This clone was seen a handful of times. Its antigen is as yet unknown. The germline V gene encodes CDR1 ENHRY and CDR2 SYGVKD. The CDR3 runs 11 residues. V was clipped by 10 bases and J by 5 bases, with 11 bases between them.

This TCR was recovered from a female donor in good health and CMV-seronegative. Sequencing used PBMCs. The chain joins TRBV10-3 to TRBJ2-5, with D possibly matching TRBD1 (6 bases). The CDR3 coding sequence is TGTGCCACCGAAAGGGGGGAGACCCAGTACTTC. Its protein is CATERGETQYF.